This T cell receptor (beta chain) originates from a study of T cells expressing NK-cell markers. Overall study: One of eight sequenced donors was HCMV-seronegative; the other seven were seropositive.

TCRdb reprocessed the 5' RACE reads, with one entry per CDR3 protein and no DNA. In all, the sample yields roughly 420,000 distinct CDR3 sequences. The CDR3 spans 16 residues. This clonotype was sampled from a woman aged 18 to 75 in good health. This chain uses TRBV12-3 or TRBV12-4 with TRBJ1-3; TCRdb calls TRBD1, which cannot be checked without DNA. The specimen sequenced was blood T cells: a sorted CD56 or NKG2C T cell subset, CD4+ or CD8+ T cells, or bulk PBMC T cells (not recorded which). The chain's CDR3 is CASSLGQGAGGNTIYF.